The subject of this entry is one T cell receptor (beta chain). It lacks a known antigen. No quality values exist for individual bases; no much larger clone is one base distant. Preparation of the library involved RACE. Data came from a NextSeq 500. Library preparation attached unique molecular identifiers to individual cDNA molecules for quantitative, reproducible TCR counting. From each blood RNA sample, both TCR alpha and TCR beta chains were sequenced. On the authors' methods: A median of around 96,000 TCRs per sample was observed, with a range of about 20,000 to 700,000. V, J and CDR3 annotation of the TCR reads was carried out using the Decombinator software suite. Every sample was subsampled to the same number of TCRs (28,000) for the PS versus PT1 abundance plots. Expanded TCRs were defined as absent before sensitization and observed at least eight times at the 2-week time point. TCRdb trimmed public reads at Q25 via fastp, called clones via MiXCR and kept in-frame beta chains. Each CDR3 protein gets just one entry, which takes the most common genes and DNA from the rows behind it. These V and J calls are TCRdb output, not the study's own analysis. This sample lists roughly 70,000 distinct CDR3 sequences; approximately 29% were detected once. The ten largest clones take up about 8.9% of the sample.

The record originates from a study of human T cells and chemical hapten exposure (dated by TCRdb to the early 2020s). Looking at the study overall: For sensitization, 2% DPC in acetone was applied to a 2 cm by 2 cm area of upper inner arm skin. Throughout the roughly 24-week study period, patients were also given weekly therapeutic DPC doses on the scalp. Patch tests used Finn chambers with 0.01% DPC on the upper back, scored after 6 days by International Contact Dermatitis Research Group standards. Peripheral blood TCR repertoire changes were tracked in vivo in alopecia patients during primary and secondary sensitization to the hapten diphenylcyclopropenone (DPC). Some 29 alopecia patients provided blood for TCR sequencing at one to four time points (pre-sensitization, 2, 6 and 24 weeks). Blood was sampled from patients pre-sensitization (week 0) and at 2, 6 and about 24 weeks after DPC sensitization. Most of the patients in the cohort were female, and the cohort covered alopecia areata with under or over 50% scalp involvement, alopecia totalis and alopecia universalis. Libraries were pooled for sequencing, and variation in per-sample TCR yields was attributed mainly to small differences in library volumes within the pool.

Measured from the cysteine to the phenylalanine, the CDR3 is 13 residues long. The kept DNA is CDR3 alone, 39 bases in frame from the first base. The junction carries 7 bases between V and J, which are trimmed by 2 bases and 6 bases respectively. Taken from the germline V gene, the CDR1 and CDR2 loops are SGHTA and FQGNSA. Study-level results and caveats: Because every patient had alopecia, a presumed autoimmune disease, the patients' immune response might differ from that of healthy individuals. Repeated subsampling changed both the strength of the expansion versus patch-test correlation and the threshold at which the correlation became significant. DPC sensitization did not change the number of TCRs with a frequency above 1 in 1000, and there was no evidence of changes in global repertoire structure. Expanded TCRs formed significantly more large CDR3 similarity clusters than pre-sensitization or healthy control sets, consistent with antigen-driven responses. A positive correlation was found between the number of PT1 expanded TCRs and patch test score, with significance reached at thresholds 8, 16 and 32 but not 4.

The time point label corresponds to: patch test 1, 2 weeks after DPC sensitization. Sample treatment or condition, as interpreted from the label and publication: therapeutic diphenylcyclopropenone sensitization with weekly scalp DPC. At each patch-test visit, blood was drawn before the patch test was applied. Patients were eligible if aged 18 to 70, diagnosed with alopecia and judged suitable for DPC therapy, and pregnant patients were excluded. Unfractionated whole blood was collected in Tempus Blood RNA tubes, and total RNA was extracted from that blood. This sequence originates from a man aged 35 to 55 with alopecia areata. Some clones in this sample may be carry-over from other donors' samples. The chain joins TRBV7-2 to TRBJ2-2, with an unclear D gene assignment. The specimen was whole blood, collected in connection with sensitization to the hapten diphenylcyclopropenone (DPC). CDR3 protein: CASSLRPPGELFF. Read as DNA, the sequence is TGTGCCAGCAGCTTACGCCCGCCCGGGGAGCTGTTTTTT.